This T cell receptor (beta chain) derives from a study of T cells in localized non-small cell lung cancer. Regarding this clone: The antigen is unknown.

General observations from the study: Heterogeneity remains possible because sequencing was limited to only one tumor region.

The CDR3 length is 15 residues. The V gene's germline CDR1 is SGHRS and CDR2 YFSETQ. V lost 4 bases, J lost 2 bases, and 14 bases lay in between. Data came from immunoSEQ multiplex PCR; TCRdb stores just in-frame clones and leaves some out. The table includes about 3,100 clones, around 26% detected once. The rearrangement joins TRBV5-1 to TRBJ2-3; D might be TRBD1 (6 bases). The TCR sequence derives from a man aged 35 to 69 with stage III squamous cell lung carcinoma. This sample comprised normal lung tissue next to the tumor, obtained before any cancer treatment. CDR3 sequence: CASSKGQPDTDTQYF. In DNA, the CDR3 is TGCGCCAGCAGCAAAGGACAGCCGGACACAGATACGCAGTATTTT.